The T cell receptor beta chain described here comes from a study of lymphopenia after photon versus proton radiotherapy. General study findings and limits: Post-nadir diversity loss with photons came from oligoclonal expansion, particularly CD8+ Temra cells. Photon-treated patients lost naive T cells and TCR diversity; proton-treated stayed stable. Survival link was tested only in deceased patients; proton benefit remains a possibility.

In regard to this clone: Antigen specificity is unknown.

Clones were read by immunoSEQ multiplex PCR, and TCRdb kept only the in-frame ones, dropping some. The table shows approximately 70,000 clones, with about 90% occurring only once. V was pared by 5 bases and J by 6 bases, with 17 bases between. Germline CDR1 and CDR2: SGHTA and FQGNSA. This CDR3 is 16 amino acids long. This specimen was peripheral blood, taken from a patient treated with proton-based radiotherapy. This clonotype originated in a man older than 75 with esophageal cancer. This chain links TRBV7-2 with TRBJ1-6; tentative D call: TRBD1 (6 bases). The CDR3: CASSPQQDRSNSPLHF. The CDR3 nucleotides are TGTGCCAGCAGCCCCCAACAGGACAGAAGTAATTCACCCCTCCACTTT. Using reference TRBV7-2 and TRBJ1-6 for the parts outside the CDR3, the full variable domain is GAGVSQSPSNKVTEKGKDVELRCDPISGHTALYWYRQSLGQGLEFLIYFQGNSAPDKSGLPSDRFSAERTGGSVSTLTIQRTQQEDSAVYLCASSPQQDRSNSPLHFGNGTRLTVT.